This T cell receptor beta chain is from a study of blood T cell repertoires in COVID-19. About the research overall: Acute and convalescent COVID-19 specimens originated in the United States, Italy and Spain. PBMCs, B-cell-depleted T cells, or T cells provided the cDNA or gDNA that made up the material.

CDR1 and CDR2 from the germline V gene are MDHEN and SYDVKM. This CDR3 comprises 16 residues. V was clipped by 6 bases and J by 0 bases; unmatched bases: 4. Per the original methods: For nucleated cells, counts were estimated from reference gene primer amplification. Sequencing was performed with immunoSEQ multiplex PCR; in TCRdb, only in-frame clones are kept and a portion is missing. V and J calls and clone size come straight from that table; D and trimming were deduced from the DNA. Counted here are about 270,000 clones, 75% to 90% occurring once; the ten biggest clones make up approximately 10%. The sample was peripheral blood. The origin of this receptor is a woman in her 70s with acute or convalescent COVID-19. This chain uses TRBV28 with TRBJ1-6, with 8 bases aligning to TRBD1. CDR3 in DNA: TGTGCCAGCAGCTCCGGACAGGGCTCCTATAATTCACCCCTCCACTTT. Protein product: CASSSGQGSYNSPLHF.